Below are 12 T cell receptor beta chains sequenced from a single sample in a study of blood T cell repertoires in COVID-19 (dated by TCRdb to 2018 to 2020). Receptor libraries were prepared by the immunoSEQ multiplex PCR assay. TCRdb took over this immuneACCESS table, retaining in-frame rearrangements with V and J assigned. Such tables are incomplete; in checked studies, under half of the missing clones stem from an unresolved V gene, and the remainder is unexplained. Present in this sample are 60,000 to 80,000 clones, 88% of which were seen just once. About 3.8% of the sample comes from the top ten. The sample taken for sequencing was peripheral blood. The receptors shown here come from a human donor in a cohort sampled during active COVID-19.

The CDR3 spells CASSLLSFTDTQYF. Written as DNA, the CDR3 is TGTGCCAGCAGTTTATTGTCCTTCACAGATACGCAGTATTTT. This chain joins TRBV27 and TRBJ2-3; the D is unclear. The CDR3 totals 14 residues. CDR1 and CDR2 (germline): MNHEY, SMNVEV (reference sequence). The ends were cut back, 1 base at V and 2 bases at J, with 7 bases in the middle.

This clone has just one count. The chain carries TRBV19 and TRBJ1-3; 8 positions agree with TRBD1. CDR1 is LNHDA, CDR2 SQIVND, per germline (reference sequence). Losses at the gene ends were 8 bases for V and 0 bases for J; bases not matched to a gene: 21. The CDR3 totals 20 residues. The CDR3 loop is CASSPPLLGTGRDSGNTIYF. CDR3 coding DNA: TGTGCCAGTTCCCCCCCCCTCCTCGGGACAGGCCGAGACTCTGGAAACACCATATATTTT.

The CDR3 nucleotides read TGTGCCGGCGTCCTGGGGGGAGACTATGGCTACACCTTC. This encodes CAGVLGGDYGYTF. The chain couples TRBV2 to TRBJ1-2, with a tentative D call TRBD1 (5 bases). CDR1 SNHLY and CDR2 FYNNEI come from the germline V gene. This CDR3 contains 13 residues. V lost 11 bases and J lost 3, with 16 bases in between.

The V call is TRBV6-6, the J call TRBJ2-7; D call uncertain. Germline V lookup: CDR1 MNHNY, CDR2 SVGAGI (reference sequence). V lost 2 bases to trimming and J lost 4 bases, with 9 bases between them. The CDR3 contains 13 residues. The CDR3 DNA sequence: TGTGCCAGCAGTTACAGCCAGGATTACGAGCAGTACTTC. It translates to CASSYSQDYEQYF.

This sequence joins TRBV18 and TRBJ1-1, with D maybe TRBD1 (5 bases). The ends were cut back, 2 bases at V and 5 bases at J, with 15 bases in the middle. Germline CDR1 reads KGHSH; CDR2 reads LQKENI. The CDR3 contains 15 residues. The CDR3 DNA reads TGTGCCAGCTCACCATCCCAAGGGGCTGGAACTGAAGCTTTCTTT. Amino acid sequence: CASSPSQGAGTEAFF.

The chain has TRBV5-1 and TRBJ1-1, with D hard to call. This CDR3 contains 12 residues. Germline CDR1 SGHRS, CDR2 YFSETQ. V shed 0 bases and J shed 11 bases, with 11 bases lying between them. The CDR3 here is CASSLDGPQAFF. Written as DNA, the CDR3 is TGCGCCAGCAGCTTGGATGGCCCTCAGGCTTTCTTT.

The gene calls are TRBV19 and TRBJ2-3, with 9 bases identical to TRBD2. V shed 1 base, J shed 2 bases, and the junction held 4 bases outside the gene matches. The CDR3 is made up of 16 amino acids. The germline CDR1 and CDR2 sequences are LNHDA and SQIVND (reference sequence). For the CDR3, the DNA is TGTGCCAGTAGTATAGGCAGGGGACTAGCCACAGATACGCAGTATTTT. Its protein is CASSIGRGLATDTQYF.

The V gene is TRBV7-9, the J gene TRBJ2-1; D gene ambiguous. Germline lookup yields CDR1 SEHNR and CDR2 FQNEAQ (reference sequence). The germline V and J ends were trimmed by 1 base and 0 bases, with 7 bases remaining between them. The CDR3 loop spans 15 amino acids. CDR3 nucleotides: TGTGCCAGCAGCTTAGGGCCAAGCTCCTACAATGAGCAGTTCTTC. Its translation is CASSLGPSSYNEQFF.

This chain uses TRBV28 with TRBJ2-7, with a possible D match to TRBD2 (5 bases). The CDR3 totals 14 residues. The germline V gene encodes CDR1 MDHEN and CDR2 SYDVKM. V dropped 3 bases and J dropped 3 bases, with 12 bases sitting between them. CDR3 sequence: CASSLRLEGYEQYF. The CDR3 DNA sequence: TGTGCCAGCAGTTTGAGGCTAGAGGGCTACGAGCAGTACTTC.

V gene TRBV2 combines with J gene TRBJ1-1, with D unresolved. Germline-derived CDR1 and CDR2 are SNHLY and FYNNEI. V was trimmed by 10 bases and J by 1 base, leaving 16 bases between them. CDR3 size: 14 residues. Here the CDR3 DNA reads TGTGCCACCGGGGATACCGGGAGGAACACTGAAGCTTTCTTT. This sequence encodes CATGDTGRNTEAFF.

V is TRBV13 and J is TRBJ1-1; unclear D gene. The germline V gene encodes CDR1 PRHDT and CDR2 FYEKMQ (reference sequence). CDR3 size: 15 residues. Trimming shortened V by 2 bases and J by 1 base, and 11 bases separated the two germline ends. CDR3 in DNA: TGTGCCAGCAGCTTACGTGGCGGGTCGAACACTGAAGCTTTCTTT. This gives the protein CASSLRGGSNTEAFF.

This rearrangement joins TRBV9 to TRBJ1-2, with TRBD1 matching over 7 bases. From germline, CDR1 is SGDLS and CDR2 YYNGEE. The CDR3 is made up of 15 amino acids. The trim removed 1 base at V and 7 bases at J, leaving 10 bases unmatched. CDR3 protein: CASSVTTGEIFGYTF. CDR3 coding DNA: TGTGCCAGCAGCGTAACAACAGGGGAGATCTTTGGCTACACCTTC. The full variable domain, its missing parts supplied by reference TRBV9 and TRBJ1-2, is DSGVTQTPKHLITATGQRVTLRCSPRSGDLSVYWYQQSLDQGLQFLIQYYNGEERAKGNILERFSAQQFPDLHSELNLSSLELGDSALYFCASSVTTGEIFGYTFGSGTRLTVV.